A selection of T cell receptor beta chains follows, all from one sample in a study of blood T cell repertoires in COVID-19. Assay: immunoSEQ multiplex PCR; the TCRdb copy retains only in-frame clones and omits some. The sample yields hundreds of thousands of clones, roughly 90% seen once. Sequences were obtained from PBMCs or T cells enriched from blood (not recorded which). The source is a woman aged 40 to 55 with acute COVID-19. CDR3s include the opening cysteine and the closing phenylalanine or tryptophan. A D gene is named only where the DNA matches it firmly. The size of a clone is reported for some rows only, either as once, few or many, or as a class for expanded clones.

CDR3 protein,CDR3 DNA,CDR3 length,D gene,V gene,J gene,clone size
CASSHGRFNEQFF,TGTGCCAGCAGCCATGGCAGGTTCAATGAGCAGTTCTTC,13,NA,TRBV14,TRBJ2-1,NA
CASSGQGEGQPQHF,TGTGCCAGTAGTGGACAGGGGGAGGGTCAGCCCCAGCATTTT,14,TRBD1,TRBV19,TRBJ1-5,NA
CASSLARQGEGYTF,TGTGCCAGCTCACTGGCCCGACAGGGTGAGGGCTACACCTTC,14,TRBD1,TRBV18,TRBJ1-2,NA
CASSEGGVGTDTQYF,TGTGCCAGCAGTGAAGGCGGGGTAGGCACAGATACGCAGTATTTT,15,NA,TRBV6-1,TRBJ2-3,once
CASSQELVYNEQFF,TGTGCCAGCAGCCAAGAACTAGTGTACAATGAGCAGTTCTTC,14,NA,TRBV14,TRBJ2-1,NA
CASSDPGTGGSRGEQYF,TGTGCCAGCAGCGACCCCGGGACAGGGGGGAGCCGAGGGGAGCAGTACTTC,17,TRBD1,TRBV7-2,TRBJ2-7,NA
CASSLGPWGELFF,TGTGCCAGCAGCTTAGGGCCTTGGGGGGAGCTGTTTTTT,13,NA,TRBV7-6,TRBJ2-2,few
CASSSYNTGELFF,TGTGCCAGCTCAAGCTATAACACCGGGGAGCTGTTTTTT,13,NA,TRBV18,TRBJ2-2,few
CASSRESYNEQFF,TGCGCCAGCAGCCGAGAGTCCTACAATGAGCAGTTCTTC,13,NA,TRBV5-1,TRBJ2-1,NA
CASSLVGENTGELFF,TGTGCCAGCAGCTTGGTAGGGGAGAACACCGGGGAGCTGTTTTTT,15,NA,TRBV5-6,TRBJ2-2,NA
CASSQQLAAGQYF,TGTGCCAGCAGCCAACAGCTGGCCGCGGGGCAGTACTTC,13,NA,TRBV3-1/TRBV3-2,TRBJ2-7,NA
CATNFQVNTDTQYF,TGTGCCACCAATTTTCAGGTTAACACAGATACGCAGTATTTT,14,NA,TRBV5-4,TRBJ2-3,NA
CASSLHSTGELFF,TGTGCCAGCAGTTTGCACTCAACCGGGGAGCTGTTTTTT,13,NA,TRBV12-3/TRBV12-4,TRBJ2-2,NA
CATLGSSYNSPLHF,TGTGCCACCCTTGGGAGCTCCTATAATTCACCCCTCCACTTT,14,NA,TRBV15,TRBJ1-6,once
CASSTNGQNTEAFF,TGTGCCAGCAGTACCAACGGACAGAACACTGAAGCTTTCTTT,14,NA,TRBV6-5,TRBJ1-1,NA
CASYRSEKLFF,TGTGCCAGTTACAGGTCTGAAAAACTGTTTTTT,11,NA,TRBV19,TRBJ1-4,NA
CASSAPAFGGDQYF,TGTGCCAGCAGCGCACCAGCGTTTGGGGGGGATCAGTACTTC,14,TRBD2,TRBV9,TRBJ2-7,NA
CASSQGRGNQPQHF,TGTGCCAGCAGTCAGGGAAGGGGCAATCAGCCCCAGCATTTT,14,NA,TRBV6-5,TRBJ1-5,NA
CASSIRRDTQYF,TGTGCCAGTAGTATTCGGAGAGATACGCAGTATTTT,12,NA,TRBV19,TRBJ2-3,NA
CASSGGQGAYGYTF,TGCGCCAGCAGCGGCGGACAGGGGGCTTATGGCTACACCTTC,14,TRBD1,TRBV5-1,TRBJ1-2,once
CASSPRRNAYEQYF,TGTGCCAGCAGTCCTAGAAGGAACGCCTACGAGCAGTACTTC,14,NA,TRBV3-1/TRBV3-2,TRBJ2-7,NA
CASSQALGGGAFNEQFF,TGCGCCAGCAGCCAGGCACTTGGCGGGGGCGCATTCAATGAGCAGTTCTTC,17,NA,TRBV4-1,TRBJ2-1,NA
CASSHAGQGPGNTIYF,TGTGCCAGCAGCCACGCCGGACAGGGGCCTGGAAACACCATATATTTT,16,TRBD1,TRBV5-4,TRBJ1-3,NA
CASSTRQGDEKLFF,TGTGCCAGCAGTACAAGACAGGGGGATGAAAAACTGTTTTTT,14,TRBD1,TRBV6-2/TRBV6-3,TRBJ1-4,NA
CASSSTGDYGYTF,TGCGCCAGCAGCTCGACAGGGGACTATGGCTACACCTTC,13,TRBD1,TRBV5-1,TRBJ1-2,NA
CASSPPTGGGYGYTF,TGTGCCAGCTCACCACCGACAGGGGGGGGCTATGGCTACACCTTC,15,TRBD1,TRBV18,TRBJ1-2,once
CASSLAPGTNYGYTF,TGTGCCAGCAGCTTGGCGCCAGGGACTAACTATGGCTACACCTTC,15,NA,TRBV5-4,TRBJ1-2,once
CASSVGGGYSTDTQYF,TGTGCCAGCAGCGTAGGTGGGGGGTACAGCACAGATACGCAGTATTTT,16,NA,TRBV9,TRBJ2-3,NA
CASSWGQSGYTF,TGCGCCAGCAGCTGGGGACAAAGTGGCTACACCTTC,12,NA,TRBV5-1,TRBJ1-2,NA